A selection of T cell receptor beta chains follows, all from one sample in a study of blood T cell repertoires in COVID-19. This table comes from immunoSEQ multiplex PCR, and its TCRdb copy is limited to in-frame clones, with some not included. Among about 200,000 clones listed, about 89% were seen once. Sequencing was done on a sample of PBMCs or T cells enriched from blood (not recorded which). All receptors derive from a woman younger than 35 who had recovered from COVID-19. CDR3s include the opening cysteine and the closing phenylalanine or tryptophan. The D gene is left open where the match is weak. Expanded clones are given a class, and other clones once, few, many or no size at all.

v_call,j_call,cdr3_length,d_call,clone_size,cdr3_aa,cdr3_nt
TRBV10-3,TRBJ1-1,14,TRBD1,-,CAITRGQGETEAFF,TGTGCCATCACTCGGGGCCAGGGGGAAACTGAAGCTTTCTTT
TRBV7-8,TRBJ2-1,16,TRBD2,-,CASSLLGSGSANEQFF,TGTGCCAGCAGCTTGCTTGGTAGCGGGAGCGCCAATGAGCAGTTCTTC
TRBV12-3/TRBV12-4,TRBJ1-5,13,-,once,CASSLVGVGPQHF,TGTGCCAGCAGTTTAGTAGGGGTAGGGCCCCAGCATTTT
TRBV19,TRBJ1-1,15,TRBD1,-,CASSRDREGFTEAFF,TGTGCCAGTAGTAGGGACAGGGAGGGTTTCACTGAAGCTTTCTTT
TRBV7-6,TRBJ2-7,16,TRBD2,once,CASSRSGSGGVYEQYF,TGTGCCAGCAGCAGGTCGGGGAGCGGGGGGGTCTACGAGCAGTACTTC
TRBV12-3/TRBV12-4,TRBJ1-3,13,-,-,CASNARSGNTIYF,TGTGCCAGCAACGCCAGATCAGGAAACACCATATATTTT
TRBV11-2,TRBJ2-7,14,-,once,CASSLVARAYEQYF,TGTGCCAGCAGCTTAGTAGCCAGGGCCTACGAGCAGTACTTC
TRBV12-2,TRBJ2-3,16,-,-,CASRLGVEGDTDTQYF,TGTGCAAGTCGCTTGGGAGTTGAGGGGGACACAGATACGCAGTATTTT
TRBV28,TRBJ2-2,15,TRBD2,-,CASNPGGARIGELFF,TGTGCCAGCAACCCCGGGGGGGCTCGGATCGGGGAGCTGTTTTTT
TRBV10-3,TRBJ2-3,15,TRBD2,-,CAISEIRGGADTQYF,TGTGCCATCAGTGAGATTCGCGGGGGGGCAGATACGCAGTATTTT
TRBV28,TRBJ1-4,14,-,-,CASSLQGFGEKLFF,TGTGCCAGCAGTTTACAGGGTTTCGGTGAAAAACTGTTTTTT
TRBV2,TRBJ2-7,14,TRBD2,once,CASQLAGATYEQYF,TGTGCCAGTCAATTAGCGGGGGCGACCTACGAGCAGTACTTC
TRBV13,TRBJ1-1,16,TRBD1,once,CASSTPVGTGNTEAFF,TGTGCCAGCAGCACACCAGTCGGGACAGGTAACACTGAAGCTTTCTTT
TRBV6-1,TRBJ2-7,18,TRBD1,-,CASSELRGDRGLFYEQYF,TGTGCCAGCAGTGAATTAAGGGGGGACAGGGGGCTTTTCTACGAGCAGTACTTC
TRBV7-9,TRBJ1-6,14,TRBD1,once,CASSLEGAGSPLHF,TGTGCCAGCAGCTTAGAGGGGGCGGGATCACCCCTCCACTTT